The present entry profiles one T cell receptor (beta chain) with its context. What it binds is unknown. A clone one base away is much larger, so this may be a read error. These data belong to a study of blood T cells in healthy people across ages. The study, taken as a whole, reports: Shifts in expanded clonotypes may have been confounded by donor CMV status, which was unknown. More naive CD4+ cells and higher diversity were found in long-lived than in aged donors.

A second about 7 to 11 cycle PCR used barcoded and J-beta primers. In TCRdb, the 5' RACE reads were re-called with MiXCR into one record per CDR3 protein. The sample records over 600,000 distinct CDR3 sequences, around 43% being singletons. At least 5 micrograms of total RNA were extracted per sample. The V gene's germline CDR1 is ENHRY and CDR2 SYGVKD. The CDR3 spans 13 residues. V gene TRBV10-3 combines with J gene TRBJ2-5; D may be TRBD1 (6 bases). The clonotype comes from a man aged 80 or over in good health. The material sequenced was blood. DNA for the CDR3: TGTGTCATCAGGGGACGGCTCCAAGAGACCCAGTACTTC. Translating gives CVIRGRLQETQYF.